These 24 T cell receptor beta chains share one sample of origin, sequenced in a study of HIV-infected patients and healthy controls. Reverse transcription used approximately 500 ng RNA and constant-region primers for alpha and beta. Each of the alpha and beta chains got its own library through chain-specific third strand synthesis with indices. TCRdb redid the calling of the 5' RACE reads with MiXCR, one entry per CDR3 protein. The table lists approximately 10,000 distinct CDR3 sequences, about 7.3% of them singletons. Whole blood was used without fractionation, so all unsorted peripheral T cells were included. The material was blood, obtained before antiretroviral therapy. Receptor source: an adult with HIV infection. The donor label of this sample is uncertain.

A few counts support this clonotype. The genes are TRBV18 and TRBJ2-7; tentatively, D is TRBD1 (5 bases). V lost 4 bases and J lost 5, with 9 bases in between. CDR1 and CDR2 from the germline V gene are KGHSH and LQKENI. The CDR3 is 12 amino acids. CDR3 protein: CASSLTGNEQYF. The CDR3 DNA reads TGTGCCAGCTCACTCACAGGCAACGAGCAGTACTTC.

This clonotype is large. The chain employs TRBV29-1 and TRBJ2-5; 7 positions agree with TRBD2. Germline V gives CDR1 SQVTM, CDR2 ANQGSEA. The CDR3 has 15 amino acids. The junction had 13 bases not matched to a gene; V was cut back by 0 bases and J by 9 bases. CDR3 coding DNA: TGCAGCGTTGAAGATTGGGCGCAAGCCCGGGGGGCCCAGTACTTC. Its protein product is CSVEDWAQARGAQYF. The whole variable domain, remainder taken from reference TRBV29-1 and TRBJ2-5, is SAVISQKPSRDICQRGTSLTIQCQVDSQVTMMFWYRQQPGQSLTLIATANQGSEATYESGFVIDKFPISRPNLTFSTLTVSNMSPEDSSIYLCSVEDWAQARGAQYFGPGTRLLVL.

The chain links TRBV5-6 to TRBJ2-3, with D uncertain. Trimming removed 0 bases from V and 1 base from J, with 9 bases in between. Germline loops: CDR1 SGHDT, CDR2 YYEEEE. The CDR3 runs 15 residues. The CDR3 DNA reads TGTGCCAGCAGCTTGGTAGGGTTCGGCACAGATACGCAGTATTTT. Protein: CASSLVGFGTDTQYF.

This clonotype was seen ten or more times. The V and J genes are TRBV6-5 and TRBJ1-1; 9 bases are a match to TRBD1. J gave up 5 bases and V 6 bases, and 10 bases lay outside the gene matches. CDR3 length: 15 residues. The germline CDR1 and CDR2 sequences are MNHEY and SVGAGI. Written as DNA, the CDR3 is TGTGCCAGCAGCATAACAGGGGGCGCCGGTACTGAAGCTTTCTTT. Its translation: CASSITGGAGTEAFF.

The chain couples TRBV19 to TRBJ2-2; TRBD1 aligns across 7 bases. V shed 6 bases, J shed 8 bases, and the junction held 9 bases outside the gene matches. Germline CDR1 reads LNHDA; CDR2 reads SQIVND (reference sequence). The CDR3 extends over 14 amino acids. CDR3 sequence reads: CASRPGQRTGELFF. The CDR3 DNA reads TGTGCCAGTAGACCGGGACAGCGAACTGGGGAGCTGTTTTTT.

This clonotype showed up many times. The DNA is omitted, as the CDR3 cannot be located on it reliably, and the CDR3 follows TCRdb's listing. The chain joins TRBV7-2 to TRBJ1-2; the table calls TRBD1, which could not be checked here. From germline, CDR1 is SGHTA and CDR2 FQGNSA. The CDR3 sequence runs 14 residues, both termini included. The CDR3 protein is CASSWGPGTVFHTF.

This clonotype was detected ten times or more. The chain joins TRBV3-1 to TRBJ2-1; D is possibly TRBD2 (6 bases). This CDR3 has 15 residues. Deletions cut 3 bases from V and 3 bases from J, with 12 bases between. Germline lookup yields CDR1 LGHDT and CDR2 YNNKEL (reference sequence). The DNA of the CDR3 is TGTGCCAGCAGCCAGGGAGGAGGGCTCTACAATGAGCAGTTCTTC. It is translated as CASSQGGGLYNEQFF.

This clonotype was detected only a few times. The V call is TRBV27, the J call TRBJ2-2; the match to TRBD2 covers 15 bases. Germline V gene lookup returns CDR1 MNHEY and CDR2 SMNVEV (reference sequence). The CDR3 is 18 residues long. J lost 2 bases, V lost 5 bases, and 6 bases had no gene match. The DNA of the CDR3 is TGTGCCAGCAGTCCCCGGACTAGCGGGGGGGCAAACACCGGGGAGCTGTTTTTT. Its translation: CASSPRTSGGANTGELFF.

The gene calls are TRBV6-1 and TRBJ2-7, with TRBD2 identical over 10 bases. CDR3 length: 15 residues. Germline trimming cut 6 bases from V and 2 bases from J; bases unmatched to any gene: 7. Germline CDR1 reads MNHNS; CDR2 reads SASEGT. The CDR3 region has the DNA TGTGCCAGCAGACCCTCTAGCGGGGGTGCCTACGAGCAGTACTTC. Amino acid sequence: CASRPSSGGAYEQYF.

The table lists this clonotype with many counts. V is TRBV12-3 or TRBV12-4 and J is TRBJ2-1; D perhaps matches TRBD2 (5 bases). V dropped 7 bases and J dropped 3 bases, with 16 bases sitting between them. The CDR3 runs to 15 residues. The CDR3 bases are TGTGCCAGCAAACCCTGGAGTAGCGACTACAATGAGCAGTTCTTC. Protein sequence: CASKPWSSDYNEQFF.

This clonotype was seen many times. The rearrangement links TRBV30 to TRBJ2-2; unclear D gene. CDR1 GTSNPN and CDR2 SVGIG come from the germline V gene (reference sequence). The CDR3 contains 13 residues. Trimming left V 1 base short and J 5 bases short, with 8 bases between. The CDR3 nucleotides read TGTGCCTGGAGTGAGCAAGAGACCGGGGAGCTGTTTTTT. This sequence encodes CAWSEQETGELFF. Drawing the rest from reference TRBV30 and TRBJ2-2, the complete variable domain is SQTIHQWPATLVQPVGSPLSLECTVEGTSNPNLYWYRQAAGRGLQLLFYSVGIGQISSEVPQNLSASRPQDRQFILSSKKLLLSDSGFYLCAWSEQETGELFFGEGSRLTVL.

Many counts were recorded for this clonotype. The chain is built from TRBV5-1 and TRBJ2-2; D is perhaps TRBD2 (6 bases). Germline V gene data show CDR1 as SGHRS and CDR2 as YFSETQ. V gave up 4 bases and J gave up 0 bases, with 19 bases separating them. CDR3 size: 18 residues. CDR3 sequence reads: CASSLEGSGLPNTGELFF. DNA for the CDR3: TGCGCCAGCAGCCTGGAGGGATCGGGCCTCCCGAACACCGGGGAGCTGTTTTTT.

This clonotype was recorded at least ten times. The chain carries TRBV28 and TRBJ2-3; weak D call: TRBD2 (6 bases). V lost 2 bases, J lost 0 bases, and 9 bases lay in between. Per the germline V gene, CDR1 is MDHEN and CDR2 is SYDVKM. The CDR3 covers 15 residues. In DNA form, the CDR3 reads TGTGCCAGCAGTTTAACCGGGACTAGCACAGATACGCAGTATTTT. As protein: CASSLTGTSTDTQYF.

In this sample, this clonotype is medium-sized (0.01 to 0.1%). The chain uses TRBV11-2 and TRBJ2-5, with D maybe TRBD2 (5 bases). Deletions cut 0 bases from V and 5 bases from J, with 10 bases between. The CDR3 covers 14 residues. Germline V lookup: CDR1 SGHAT, CDR2 FQNNGV. CDR3 region: CASSLDQREETQYF. As DNA, the CDR3 is TGTGCCAGCAGCTTAGATCAGAGGGAGGAGACCCAGTACTTC.

This clonotype was observed many times. The chain carries TRBV18 and TRBJ2-7, with 7 bases that match TRBD1. CDR1 is KGHSH and CDR2 is LQKENI in the germline V gene. V dropped 3 bases and J dropped 6; count of bases not matched to a gene: 11. The CDR3 contains 15 residues. The CDR3 DNA sequence: TGTGCCAGCTCACCGGTGGCCGCCACAGGGGTCGAGCAGTACTTC. Translating gives CASSPVAATGVEQYF.

In this sample, this clonotype turned up once. This chain links TRBV7-2 with TRBJ2-1; TRBD1 agrees at 12 bases. The CDR3 is made up of 17 amino acids. Trimming removed 4 bases from V and 9 bases from J; junction bases left unmatched: 13. Germline CDR1 SGHTA, CDR2 FQGNSA. The CDR3 sequence is CASSSSRDRGRGSEQFF. DNA for the CDR3: TGTGCCAGCAGCTCATCAAGGGACAGGGGGCGCGGGAGTGAGCAGTTCTTC.

This clonotype was found many times. J is TRBJ2-3 and V is TRBV12-3 or TRBV12-4; D is perhaps TRBD1 or TRBD2 (6 bases each). CDR3 length: 14 amino acids. V was pared by 2 bases and J by 4 bases, with 10 bases between. CDR3 sequence (DNA): TGTGCCAGCAGTTTAAATAGGGGGGCAGATACGCAGTATTTT. Its translation is CASSLNRGADTQYF.

This clonotype came up a few times. CDR3 in DNA: TGTGCCAGCAGCTTTGGAACTAATGAAAAACTGTTTTTT. It codes for CASSFGTNEKLFF. This chain joins TRBV7-2 and TRBJ1-4, with no clear D. Germline V gene lookup returns CDR1 SGHTA and CDR2 FQGNSA. The CDR3 is 13 amino acids. The V and J ends lost 3 bases and 1 base respectively, with 3 bases between them.

Ten or more counts support this clonotype. The chain uses TRBV7-2 and TRBJ1-5; TRBD1 agrees at 7 bases. The CDR3 has 16 amino acids. V lost 1 base, J lost 0 bases, and 3 bases stayed unmatched. CDR1 and CDR2 (germline): SGHTA, FQGNSA. This CDR3 reads CASSLVGTVSNQPQHF. CDR3 bases: TGTGCCAGCAGCTTAGTTGGGACAGTTAGCAATCAGCCCCAGCATTTT.

This clonotype was seen at least ten times. V and J are TRBV14 and TRBJ1-1; TRBD1 aligns across 8 bases. Per germline, CDR1 SGHDN and CDR2 FVKESK. The ends lost 0 bases at V and 9 bases at J; junction bases unmatched: 15. This CDR3 region has 17 residues. The CDR3 spells CASSQDNQLQGAWKAFF. DNA of the CDR3: TGTGCCAGCAGCCAAGATAACCAACTCCAGGGGGCCTGGAAAGCTTTCTTT. Full variable domain (rest looked up from reference TRBV14 and TRBJ1-1): EAGVTQFPSHSVIEKGQTVTLRCDPISGHDNLYWYRRVMGKEIKFLLHFVKESKQDESGMPNNRFLAERTGGTYSTLKVQPAELEDSGVYFCASSQDNQLQGAWKAFFGQGTRLTVV.

This clonotype has at least ten counts. The V gene is TRBV6-8, the J gene TRBJ2-3, with 13 nucleotides matching TRBD2. Germline V gene data show CDR1 as MNHGY and CDR2 as SAAAGT. With V trimmed by 9 bases and J by 6 bases, 12 bases remained unmatched. The CDR3 covers 16 residues. The CDR3 region is CARREGLAGVMDTQYF. CDR3 bases: TGTGCCAGAAGAGAAGGACTAGCGGGAGTGATGGATACGCAGTATTTT.

The V and J genes are TRBV20-1 and TRBJ2-7, with TRBD2 identical over 10 bases. V trimming: 2 bases; J trimming: 1 base; junction bases outside the gene matches: 8. The CDR3 has 16 residues. Per the germline V gene, CDR1 is DFQATT and CDR2 is SNEGSKA (reference sequence). CDR3 sequence (DNA): TGCAGTGCTAGACCAGGGACTAGCGTTCTTTCCTACGAGCAGTACTTC. It translates to CSARPGTSVLSYEQYF.

There are many counts of this clonotype. J is TRBJ1-2 and V is TRBV6-1, with D possibly being TRBD1 (5 bases). The CDR3 loop spans 13 amino acids. Germline loops: CDR1 MNHNS, CDR2 SASEGT. V lost 2 bases and J lost 7, with 11 bases in between. CDR3 bases: TGTGCCAGCAGTGAATCGTGGGGGATTGGCTACACCTTC. As protein: CASSESWGIGYTF.

This clonotype has ten or more counts. The chain joins TRBV20-1 to TRBJ2-3; 7 nucleotides line up with TRBD1. J gave up 6 bases and V 3 bases, and 6 bases lay outside the gene matches. The CDR3 is 13 residues long. CDR1 is DFQATT, CDR2 SNEGSKA, per germline (reference sequence). CDR3 nucleotides: TGCAGTGCTAGCCGGGACAGTGTTGATACGCAGTATTTT. Protein product: CSASRDSVDTQYF.